This T cell receptor beta chain is drawn from a study of blood T cell repertoires in COVID-19. For the study at large: Donors in the United States, Italy and Spain gave samples during acute or convalescent COVID-19. The analysed material was cDNA or gDNA that came from T cells, B-cell-depleted T cells, or PBMCs.

The CDR3 runs 15 residues. CDR1 and CDR2 from the germline V gene are LGHDT and YNNKEL (reference sequence). Germline trimming cut 3 bases from V and 6 bases from J; bases unmatched to any gene: 8. As handled by the study authors: Reference gene primer amplification in the assay estimated nucleated cell counts. The table came from immunoSEQ multiplex PCR; TCRdb's copy has only in-frame clones and leaves some out. Clonal size and the V and J genes are those of that table, whereas D and trimming came from the DNA. The sample holds 85,000 or so clones, roughly 96% seen once. The sample taken for sequencing was peripheral blood. The J gene is TRBJ2-7, the V gene TRBV3-1 (or the pseudogene TRBV3-2); 10 nucleotides agree with TRBD1. The sequence came from a human donor with active COVID-19. The donor label of this sample is uncertain. This CDR3 reads CASSQAGTGVFEQYF. The DNA for the CDR3 is TGTGCCAGCAGCCAGGCCGGGACAGGGGTGTTCGAGCAGTACTTC.